This paragraph reports one T cell receptor (beta chain). Its specific antigen is unknown. No base quality information exists; no much larger clone differs at one position. From its cysteine to its phenylalanine, the CDR3 spans 19 amino acids. Only the CDR3 region is kept as DNA, spanning 57 bases read in frame from base 1. Sequences SGHTA (CDR1) and FQGNSA (CDR2) are obtained from the germline V gene. V and J are truncated by 4 bases and 2 bases respectively, leaving an intervening sequence of 23 bases. The library relied on the immunoSEQ multiplex PCR assay. For the multiplex PCR, a mixture combining 60 forward primers for TCR Vbeta segments and 13 reverse primers for TCR Jbeta segments was used. The CDR3 region of rearranged TCR beta genes was amplified from genomic DNA with a multiplex PCR assay. On the Illumina HiSeq System, the amplified TCR beta libraries were sequenced as 87-base-pair reads. Per the original workflow: Across the 700 or so repertoires, a later analysis counted 80 million or so unique TCR beta chains, 8.5 million to 12 million of which were shared by at least two donors. Raw reads were error-corrected and collapsed into unique sequences with a nearest-neighbor algorithm that merged closely related sequences to remove PCR and sequencing errors. V, D and J gene segments were assigned by aligning CDR3 sequences to IMGT reference sequences. For a sequence to be retained, a match of at least six nucleotides was required to both a V gene segment and a J gene segment. Rearrangements were called productive when the CDR3 lacked stop codons and stayed in frame with V and J; all others were non-productive. CDR3 was defined by IMGT convention, running from the second conserved V-encoded cysteine to the conserved J-encoded phenylalanine. In an earlier analysis of around 600 of the donors, sequences lacking an unambiguous match to a single V gene segment were excluded. An earlier analysis of several hundred of the donors called V segments functional above 56.7% productive rearrangements and segregating when the between-donor standard deviation exceeded 5%. A statistical classification framework was developed to diagnose cytomegalovirus status using the catalog of TCR beta chain sequences. V and J gene assignment, in a later analysis, came from comparing TCR nucleotide sequences with IMGT/GENE-DB human TR gene sequences. Using the TCRdist pipeline, a later analysis assigned CDR3 sequences along with most-parsimonious VDJ recombination scenarios. In a later analysis, every TCR beta chain was defined by the combination of its CDR3 amino acid sequence and its V-gene family, and reads without a unique V-gene family were dropped. To address suspected cross-contamination and a sequencing artifact, a later analysis removed approximately 590 highly shared, low-generation-probability nucleotide sequences. In a later analysis, a clonal expansion index was calculated for each public chain from normalized within-repertoire ranks of inferred template counts. A later analysis computed generation probabilities with a VDJ recombination model fitted to out-of-frame rearrangements, and checked the results against IGoR. In a later analysis, TCR-TCR, TCR-HLA and TCR-CMV co-occurrence was scored with hypergeometric tests, and a repertoire-size bias correction was applied to TCR pairs. To estimate false discovery rates, a later analysis permuted the HLA or CMV assignments 20 times. In a later analysis, co-occurring TCRs were grouped using DBSCAN, with TCRdist sequence similarity added in when clustering inside HLA-allele-positive subsets. For co-occurrence clustering, repertoires with fewer than 30,000 or more than 120,000 public chains were excluded, along with about five repertoires with anomalous nucleotide sharing. The clones in this table, taken by TCRdb from immuneACCESS, are in-frame only. Not every clone is retained; where verified, under half of the shortfall comes from an unresolved V gene, and the cause of the rest is unknown. V and J calls plus clone size are reproduced from that table; the DNA served to infer D and trimming. The sample table contains some 140,000 clones; only one count was recorded for about four fifths of them. Jointly, the top ten make up about 3% of the sample.

The cohort was made up of roughly 670 healthy bone marrow donors. All cohort members were sampled while nominally healthy, although unrecorded immune exposures were likely present. The donor tested CMV seronegative, placing the donor among the roughly 340 seronegative members of the cohort. Every donor gave a peripheral blood sample, and the peripheral blood mononuclear cells from that sample were used for TCR beta sequencing. The Qiagen DNeasy Blood Extraction Kit was used to extract genomic DNA from the blood cell samples. The data were obtained in a study of cytomegalovirus exposure and HLA in healthy donors (TCRdb year 2017). General notes on the study: An earlier analysis of several hundred of the donors reported 276 Gb of sequence data and 95 million to 120 million unique TCR beta sequences obtained from about 200 million T cells. The study aimed to test whether cataloging public T cell receptors could reveal signatures of past pathogen exposure. An early release covering about 600 HLA-typed donors comprised 250 to 350 gigabases of sequencing data and roughly 86 million unique TCR sequences. Using immunosequencing, the study profiled T cell repertoires from fewer than 700 subjects and related those repertoires to cytomegalovirus serostatus. Typing coverage varied by locus: roughly 620-640 donors for A, B, C, DRB1 and DQB1; approximately 560 for DQA1; approximately 610 for DPA1; around 490 for DPB1. High-throughput TCR immunosequencing, statistical association of individual TCRs with disease status, and machine learning were combined to predict cytomegalovirus infection status. A handful of DR-DQ haplotypes were handled as single units for association and clustering because linkage in the cohort was strong. To study patterns of TCR occurrence, a later analysis re-analyzed previously published TCR beta repertoires from more than 550 donors and added high-resolution HLA genotyping. Besides the first cohort of roughly 640 subjects, a separate validation cohort made up of 120 different subjects was used. The genetic ancestry cluster associated with self-reported Caucasian donors included approximately 85% of the 398 genotyped donors. On average, roughly 250,000 unique TCR beta nucleotide sequences were sequenced per donor among about 400 genotyped donors of the cohort, with 15% to 20% of those sequences being non-productive. Alongside the repertoire data, information on donor age, sex, ethnicity and CMV serostatus was compiled. HLA typing included class I and class II loci at four-digit resolution. To decide whether each TCR beta V gene segment behaved as functional or pseudogenic, an earlier analysis of some 540 of the donors relied on high-throughput TCR beta sequencing. All discovery cohort repertoires had been generated on a single sequencing platform. Genome-wide SNP genotypes for about 60% of the roughly 670 donors were used in a later genetic analysis, which treated that subset as a discovery cohort. Rather than using new phenotypic data, the later analysis identified candidate immune exposures from TCR beta sequences and from how often those sequences occurred across donors. Findings and caveats that apply to the study as a whole: In an earlier analysis of about 600 of the donors, most TCR beta V segments appeared in productive rearrangements about 87% or about 30% of the time, broadly matching IMGT annotations. The study gave a list of 150 to 200 TCR beta chains associated with cytomegalovirus. A further reported finding was that TCR beta sequences accurately predicted the HLA-A and HLA-B alleles for most subjects in the first cohort. For the cohort, immune exposure information was limited to CMV serostatus. The classifier was reported to diagnose cytomegalovirus status with high specificity and sensitivity in both the original and validation cohorts. When HLA alleles, especially DR and DQ, strongly co-occurred, attributing TCR associations to individual alleles was difficult. Because counts were too low, seventeen rarely observed V segments, including chromosome 9 orphons, were excluded from the earlier analysis of 587 of the donors. A later genetic analysis reported fewer N-insertions in productive TCRs among donors in an Asian-associated ancestry cluster than the roughly 700-donor mean. V-gene and J-gene trimming of TCR beta chains was associated with a missense DCLRE1C variant in a later genetic analysis, and the association was replicated in an independent cohort. A cluster of highly shared sequence variants was judged likely to be a technical artifact of the sequencing pipeline. Some IMGT-functional V segments, including TRBV6-2 and TRBV6-3, could not be distinguished by the 87-base-pair reads and were therefore excluded. The authors suggested that the approach could potentially be generalized to other disease states and immunological phenotypes. A later analysis found that most CMV-associated TCR beta chains appeared HLA-restricted, with HLA associations seemingly driven largely by CMV exposure. Correlated functional status among segregating V segments might be attributable to linkage disequilibrium, but an unknown experimental factor could not be ruled out. A few of the identified cytomegalovirus-associated TCR beta chains were confirmed in vitro to be specific for cytomegalovirus antigens. The presence/absence analyses assumed that sequencing depth was roughly uniform across donors, and that assumption may not be true. Specific HLA alleles were associated with around 18,000 TCR beta sequences at a false discovery rate of 0.05 in a later analysis. Compared with equally common non-associated chains, HLA-associated TCR beta chains in a later analysis were more clonally expanded and had lower generation probabilities. Because HLA typing was unavailable for some donors at each locus, only the typed subset was used in association tests. According to a later analysis, parvovirus B19, influenza, CMV and Epstein-Barr virus appeared linked to several top co-occurrence clusters. In a later analysis, the rate of TCR association differed among HLA loci, with DRB1 alleles having the most associated TCRs and HLA-C alleles having the fewest. The cohort was sequenced for TCR beta chains only, and without alpha or paired-chain data the features that could be detected were limited. While some public TCRs were present in many individuals, most TCR sequences turned up only very rarely across donors.

This sequence was found in a man aged 18 to 29 in good health and CMV-seronegative. In this chain, TRBV7-2 is recombined with TRBJ2-2; 6 matching bases give a weak D call of TRBD1. Input material: PBMCs. This receptor has the CDR3 CASSSHRDGVVFNTGELFF. The DNA is as follows: TGTGCCAGCAGCTCGCACAGGGATGGGGTCGTTTTTAACACCGGGGAGCTGTTTTTT.